This T cell receptor (beta chain) comes out of a study of radiotherapy plus CTLA-4 blockade in lung cancer (dated by TCRdb to 2016 to 2019). Notes on the research overall: Among enrolled patients, under 20% had an objective response and roughly 31% reached disease control. Overall results and qualifications from the work: The strongest predictors of response were reported to be early dynamic shifts in blood T cell clones along with a rise in serum interferon-beta following radiation. After treatment with radiotherapy and ipilimumab, TCR clones that originated in tumors expanded in peripheral blood.

Focal radiation therapy combined with CTLA-4 blockade (ipilimumab) was tested in patients with chemo-refractory metastatic non-small-cell lung cancer. Remarks on this clone: The specificity of this receptor is unknown. No much larger clone is present one base from it, and per-base qualities are unavailable.

The receptor library was made with the immunoSEQ multiplex PCR assay. As stored in TCRdb, this immuneACCESS dataset retains in-frame rearrangements with V and J assigned. A fraction of the clones does not appear; measured against another copy, unresolved V genes explain less than half of the discrepancy, and the remainder lacks a known reason. The sample includes 75,000 to 95,000 clones, with around 84% observed a single time. The ten largest clones capture about a quarter of the sample. The sequencing used peripheral blood, collected from a patient treated with radiotherapy plus ipilimumab. The receptor was isolated from a human donor with non-small cell lung cancer that progressed on radiotherapy plus ipilimumab.

The CDR3: CASSLQGAEGYTF. At the DNA level, the sequence is TGTGCCAGCAGCTTACAGGGGGCGGAAGGCTACACCTTC. Recombination connected TRBV5-8 to TRBJ1-2, with TRBD1 identical over 9 junction bases. At the junction V is shortened by 2 bases and J by 8 bases; bases outside the gene matches: 4. From the cysteine through the phenylalanine, the CDR3 covers 13 amino acids. This entry keeps only the CDR3 DNA: 39 bases, framed from base 1. Based on the germline V gene, the CDR1 and CDR2 sequences are SGHTS and YDEGEE.